The 28 T cell receptor beta chains below come from one sample, sequenced in a study of cytomegalovirus exposure and HLA in healthy donors. A multiplex PCR was run with 60 Vbeta primers and 13 Jbeta primers. Assay used: immunoSEQ multiplex PCR; TCRdb lists only in-frame clones, some missing. In the table there are over 50,000 clones, 65% to 85% of which are singletons. Source material: PBMCs. The source is a female donor in good health and CMV-seronegative.

This rearrangement joins TRBV7-9 to TRBJ2-5; a weak D match, TRBD1 (6 bases). The J call may be in error: the DNA end matches TRBJ2-7 better. The CDR3 loop spans 14 amino acids. Germline V gives CDR1 SEHNR, CDR2 FQNEAQ (reference sequence). This CDR3 reads CASSTDSVSYEQYF. The DNA of the CDR3 is TGTGCCAGCAGTACGGACAGCGTCTCCTACGAGCAGTACTTC.

The chain couples TRBV19 to TRBJ1-1; 8 bases agree with TRBD1. V gave up 7 bases and J gave up 13 bases; unmatched junction bases: 11. Germline CDR1 is LNHDA and CDR2 is SQIVND (reference sequence). There are 12 residues in the CDR3. The CDR3 nucleotides read TGTGCCAGTATGGGGACAGGCGCTCCTGGTTTCTTT. Translated, it gives CASMGTGAPGFF.

This clone was seen only a few times. The chain links TRBV7-8 to TRBJ1-5; no clear D. Germline V gene lookup returns CDR1 SGHVS and CDR2 FQNEAQ. The CDR3 spans 15 residues. V gave up 2 bases and J gave up 0 bases, with 8 bases separating them. The CDR3 loop reads CASSLRASSNQPQHF. CDR3 bases: TGTGCCAGCAGCTTACGAGCTAGTAGCAATCAGCCCCAGCATTTT.

This clone turned up a few times. The chain uses TRBV5-4 and TRBJ2-3, with 9 bases matching TRBD2. The CDR3 consists of 14 residues. Germline V gene lookup returns CDR1 SGHNT and CDR2 YYREEE (reference sequence). Trimming took 4 bases from V and 2 from J; bases not matched to a gene: 2. CDR3 bases: TGTGCCAGCAGCCCTAGCGGGATCACAGATACGCAGTATTTT. The encoded protein is CASSPSGITDTQYF.

This chain links TRBV5-1 with TRBJ2-1; 7 bases line up with TRBD2. This CDR3 has 15 amino acids. Germline V gene data show CDR1 as SGHRS and CDR2 as YFSETQ. Losses at the gene ends were 2 bases for V and 8 bases for J; bases not matched to a gene: 10. The CDR3 loop reads CASSFQGLKSDEQFF. In DNA form, the CDR3 reads TGCGCCAGCAGCTTTCAGGGACTAAAGTCGGATGAGCAGTTCTTC.

The chain combines TRBV7-2 with TRBJ2-2, with 10 positions matching TRBD1. The CDR3 runs 16 residues. Germline assignment: CDR1 SGHTA and CDR2 FQGNSA. V lost 5 bases, J lost 1 base, and 4 bases stayed unmatched. CDR3 region: CASSPRTGGNTGELFF. Here the CDR3 DNA reads TGTGCCAGCAGCCCCCGGACAGGGGGGAACACCGGGGAGCTGTTTTTT.

The chain carries TRBV7-9 and TRBJ2-7, with 12 bases matching TRBD2. The germline V gene has CDR1 SEHNR and CDR2 FQNEAQ (reference sequence). The CDR3 extends over 17 amino acids. The V gene end was trimmed by 5 bases and the J gene end by 0 bases; junction bases not matched to a gene: 8. The CDR3 DNA reads TGTGCCAGCAGCCCTAGGACTAGCGGGACGAGCTCCTACGAGCAGTACTTC. It is translated as CASSPRTSGTSSYEQYF.

The V and J genes are TRBV2 and TRBJ2-5, with TRBD2 matching 14 bases. V lost 4 bases, J lost 4 bases, and 8 bases stayed unmatched. Germline V lookup: CDR1 SNHLY, CDR2 FYNNEI. This CDR3 spans 17 amino acids. CDR3: CASSGGGLAGGGETQYF. The CDR3, as DNA: TGTGCCAGCAGTGGGGGCGGACTAGCGGGGGGCGGAGAGACCCAGTACTTC.

The chain has TRBV19 and TRBJ2-3; D uncertain. Per germline, CDR1 LNHDA and CDR2 SQIVND (reference sequence). This CDR3 is built from 14 residues. Trimming removed 2 bases at V and 6 bases at J, with 12 bases between. In nucleotides, the CDR3 is TGTGCCAGTAGTATATCACTAACCTCGGATACGCAGTATTTT. This translates into CASSISLTSDTQYF. The whole variable domain, remainder taken from reference TRBV19 and TRBJ2-3, is DGGITQSPKYLFRKEGQNVTLSCEQNLNHDAMYWYRQDPGQGLRLIYYSQIVNDFQKGDIAEGYSVSREKKESFPLTVTSAQKNPTAFYLCASSISLTSDTQYFGPGTRLTVL.

As concerns this clone: A junction boundary mismatches the germline segment, possibly from a read error. The chain carries TRBV9 and TRBJ2-5; TRBD2 agrees at 9 bases. Germline loops: CDR1 SGDLS, CDR2 YYNGEE. The CDR3 runs to 16 residues. The CDR3 is CTSSVRSGGRGETQYF. The CDR3 DNA reads TGTACCAGCAGCGTAAGAAGCGGGGGGCGGGGAGAGACCCAGTACTTC.

This chain uses TRBV2 with TRBJ1-2, with 9 bases lining up with TRBD1. Germline CDR1 and CDR2: SNHLY and FYNNEI. CDR3 length: 14 residues. After removal of 5 bases from V and 7 bases from J, the junction contained 8 bases not matched to a gene. For the CDR3, the DNA is TGTGCCAGCAGTTTGGGACAGGGACCGTTTGGCTACACCTTC. Translation: CASSLGQGPFGYTF.

V gene TRBV18 combines with J gene TRBJ1-1; D possibly corresponds to TRBD1 (5 bases). CDR1 KGHSH and CDR2 LQKENI come from the germline V gene. V was trimmed by 0 bases and J by 3 bases, leaving 11 bases between them. The CDR3 has 15 amino acids. CDR3 bases: TGTGCCAGCTCACCACCGCGGGGGTTAGACACTGAAGCTTTCTTT. Its translation: CASSPPRGLDTEAFF.

The chain recombines TRBV5-1 with TRBJ2-7, with D unresolved. This CDR3 spans 13 amino acids. Germline V gives CDR1 SGHRS, CDR2 YFSETQ. Trimming cost V 3 bases and J 1 base, with 8 bases left between them. CDR3 sequence: CASSSTRSYEQYF. Here the CDR3 DNA reads TGCGCCAGCAGCTCAACCAGGTCCTACGAGCAGTACTTC.

The V and J genes are TRBV4-2 and TRBJ1-2; D perhaps matches TRBD1 (6 bases). Germline V gives CDR1 LGHNA, CDR2 YNFKEQ. The CDR3 has 16 amino acids. The V gene lost 1 base and the J gene lost 3 bases, with 15 bases spanning the gap. The CDR3 here is CASSQGQGNNDYGYTF. Written as DNA, the CDR3 is TGTGCCAGCAGCCAAGGTCAGGGGAACAATGACTATGGCTACACCTTC.

This chain uses TRBV7-9 with TRBJ2-5, with unresolved D. V dropped 2 bases and J dropped 5 bases, with 9 bases sitting between them. Germline-derived CDR1 and CDR2 are SEHNR and FQNEAQ (reference sequence). CDR3 length equals 13 residues. As DNA, the CDR3 is TGTGCCAGCAGCTTATGGAGAACCGAGACCCAGTACTTC. This translates into CASSLWRTETQYF.

The chain joins TRBV6-1 to TRBJ1-1; no firm D call. This CDR3 contains 14 residues. V lost 8 bases and J lost 1, with 14 bases in between. Germline CDR1 reads MNHNS; CDR2 reads SASEGT. The CDR3 DNA sequence: TGTGCCAGCCGGTCCCGGGAGTGGAACACTGAAGCTTTCTTT. It is translated as CASRSREWNTEAFF.

The gene calls are TRBV2 and TRBJ1-2, with D possibly TRBD1 on 5 matching bases. CDR1 and CDR2 (germline): SNHLY, FYNNEI. The CDR3 is made up of 14 amino acids. V was trimmed by 7 bases and J by 6 bases, leaving 18 bases between them. The CDR3 spells CASKPGADSHGYTF. In nucleotides, the CDR3 is TGTGCCAGCAAACCGGGAGCAGACAGTCATGGCTACACCTTC.

This chain links TRBV9 with TRBJ2-3; TRBD1 matches 8 bases. Germline CDR1 SGDLS, CDR2 YYNGEE. V shed 4 bases and J 2 bases; nucleotides not matched to a gene: 6. The CDR3 contains 15 residues. As DNA, the CDR3 is TGTGCCAGCAGCCCCCGGGACAGGACCACAGATACGCAGTATTTT. This codes for CASSPRDRTTDTQYF.

The genes are TRBV9 and TRBJ2-3; D remains unclear. Germline-derived CDR1 and CDR2 are SGDLS and YYNGEE. V shed 4 bases and J shed 5 bases, with 20 bases lying between them. The CDR3 has 16 residues. CDR3: CASSLTIMVARDTQYF. The DNA of the CDR3 is TGTGCCAGCAGCCTCACCATCATGGTAGCAAGAGATACGCAGTATTTT.

Only one count was recorded for this clone. V gene TRBV4-2 combines with J gene TRBJ1-5; a weak D match, TRBD1 (5 bases). Trimming cost V 1 base and J 1 base, with 8 bases left between them. This CDR3 is built from 15 residues. The V gene's germline CDR1 is LGHNA and CDR2 YNFKEQ. CDR3 DNA sequence: TGTGCCAGCAGCCAAGTAGGGGAAAGCAATCAGCCCCAGCATTTT. Translating gives CASSQVGESNQPQHF.

V gene TRBV4-2 combines with J gene TRBJ1-5; a weak D match, TRBD1 (5 bases). CDR1 is LGHNA, CDR2 YNFKEQ, per germline. This CDR3 is built from 15 residues. The V end was cut by 1 base, the J end by 9 bases, with 16 bases between. Here the CDR3 reads CASSQGSADQGPQHF. CDR3 sequence (DNA): TGTGCCAGCAGCCAAGGTTCGGCAGACCAGGGGCCCCAGCATTTT.

This chain connects TRBV6-5 to TRBJ2-4; TRBD2 agrees at 7 bases. The germline V gene has CDR1 MNHEY and CDR2 SVGAGI. V shed 6 bases and J 5 bases; nucleotides not matched to a gene: 7. The CDR3 totals 14 residues. This CDR3 reads CASSPRGVQNIQYF. CDR3 in DNA: TGTGCCAGCAGCCCTCGGGGGGTGCAAAACATTCAGTACTTC.

The rearrangement joins TRBV27 to TRBJ2-5; the D is unclear. The J call may be wrong; the DNA end is better matched by TRBJ2-7. This CDR3 region has 15 residues. Germline values: CDR1 MNHEY, CDR2 SMNVEV (reference sequence). CDR3 nucleotides: TGTGCCAGCAGTTCTTCAACCGCGCCTTACTACGAGCAGTACTTC. This codes for CASSSSTAPYYEQYF.

V usage is TRBV5-8 and J usage is TRBJ2-5; 13 positions match TRBD2. The CDR3 consists of 15 residues. Looked up from germline, CDR1 is SGHTS and CDR2 is YDEGEE. J lost 5 bases, V lost 3 bases, and 4 bases had no gene match. CDR3 protein: CASSSGLAGVETQYF. The CDR3 DNA is TGTGCCAGCAGCTCCGGACTAGCGGGGGTGGAGACCCAGTACTTC.

The V call is TRBV19, the J call TRBJ1-5; D perhaps matches TRBD1 (6 bases). The CDR3 has 15 residues. Trimming took 5 bases from V and 0 from J, leaving 11 bases between them. Germline V gene data show CDR1 as LNHDA and CDR2 as SQIVND (reference sequence). This CDR3 reads CASSANRDSNQPQHF. CDR3 coding DNA: TGTGCCAGTAGTGCGAACAGGGATAGCAATCAGCCCCAGCATTTT.

This chain joins TRBV9 and TRBJ1-2, with 11 bases aligning to TRBD1. Germline CDR1 is SGDLS and CDR2 is YYNGEE. Germline trimming cut 0 bases from V and 8 bases from J; bases unmatched to any gene: 6. CDR3 length equals 15 residues. In DNA, the CDR3 is TGTGCCAGCAGCGTAGGCTCGGGACAGGGGGAAGGCTACACCTTC. Its protein is CASSVGSGQGEGYTF.

The chain is built from TRBV6-5 and TRBJ2-7, with no clear D. Germline-derived CDR1 and CDR2 are MNHEY and SVGAGI. Deletions cut 4 bases from V and 2 bases from J, with 9 bases between. The CDR3 has 13 residues. The CDR3: CASSSPGTYEQYF. CDR3 nucleotides: TGTGCCAGCAGTTCACCAGGCACCTACGAGCAGTACTTC.

CDR3 in amino acids: CASSQGGQRQETQYF. The CDR3 DNA reads as TGCGCCAGCAGCCAAGGGGGACAGCGACAAGAGACCCAGTACTTC. The chain employs TRBV4-1 and TRBJ2-5; 7 nucleotides align to TRBD1. After removal of 1 base from V and 2 bases from J, the junction contained 4 bases not matched to a gene. CDR3 length equals 15 residues. Germline CDR1 and CDR2: MGHRA and YSYEKL.